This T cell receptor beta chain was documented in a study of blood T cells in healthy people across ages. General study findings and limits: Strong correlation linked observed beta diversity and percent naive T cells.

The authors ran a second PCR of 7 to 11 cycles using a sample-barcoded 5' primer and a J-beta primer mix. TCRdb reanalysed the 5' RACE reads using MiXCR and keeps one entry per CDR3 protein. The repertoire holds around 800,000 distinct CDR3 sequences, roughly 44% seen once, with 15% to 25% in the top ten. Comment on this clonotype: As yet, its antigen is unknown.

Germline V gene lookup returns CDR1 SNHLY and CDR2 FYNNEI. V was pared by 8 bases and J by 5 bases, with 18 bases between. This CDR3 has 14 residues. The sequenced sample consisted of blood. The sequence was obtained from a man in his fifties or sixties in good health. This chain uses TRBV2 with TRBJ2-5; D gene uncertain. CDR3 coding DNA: TGTGCCAGCTCTCCCTTGCCTCCTGGGGAGACCCAGTACTTC. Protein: CASSPLPPGETQYF.